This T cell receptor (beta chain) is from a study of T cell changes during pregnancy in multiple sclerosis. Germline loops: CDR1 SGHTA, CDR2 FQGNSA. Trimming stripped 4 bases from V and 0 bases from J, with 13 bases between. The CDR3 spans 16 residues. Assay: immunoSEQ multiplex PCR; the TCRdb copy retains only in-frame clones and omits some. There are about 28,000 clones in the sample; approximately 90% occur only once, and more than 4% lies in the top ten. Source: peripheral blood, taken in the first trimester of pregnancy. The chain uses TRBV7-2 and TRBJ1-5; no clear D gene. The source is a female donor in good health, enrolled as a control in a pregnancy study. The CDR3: CASSWVGALSNQPQHF. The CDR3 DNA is TGTGCCAGCAGCTGGGTGGGAGCACTTAGCAATCAGCCCCAGCATTTT.